A single sample gave rise to the 2 T cell receptor beta chains below, sequenced in a study of cytomegalovirus exposure and HLA in healthy donors (dated by TCRdb to about 2017). The receptor library was made with the immunoSEQ multiplex PCR assay. A mixture of 60 forward primers for TCR Vbeta segments and 13 reverse primers for TCR Jbeta segments was used in the multiplex PCR. Here the immuneACCESS table is served through TCRdb, limited to in-frame sequences with V and J called. Missing clones are a known gap in these copies; in checked studies unresolved V genes cover under half, and the rest lacks a known reason. For this sample the table gives 150,000 to 200,000 clones, of which more than 60% were detected only once. The ten biggest clones cover about 9.4% of the sample. The sequencing input was PBMCs. These receptors were collected from a young man in good health and CMV-seropositive.

The chain joins TRBV4-2 to TRBJ1-5; D uncertain. Germline CDR1 LGHNA, CDR2 YNFKEQ. This CDR3 contains 12 residues. Trimming removed 4 bases from V and 5 bases from J, with 6 bases in between. The CDR3 bases are TGTGCCAGCAGCCGTACGGATCAGCCCCAGCATTTT. Encoded protein: CASSRTDQPQHF.

The chain uses TRBV6-5 and TRBJ1-2, with 8 bases that match TRBD1. V trimming: 7 bases; J trimming: 7 bases; junction bases outside the gene matches: 8. The CDR3 covers 13 residues. Germline V gene lookup returns CDR1 MNHEY and CDR2 SVGAGI. The CDR3 coding sequence is TGTGCCAGCATGACAGGGGCAGATGGTGGCTACACCTTC. Translated: CASMTGADGGYTF.